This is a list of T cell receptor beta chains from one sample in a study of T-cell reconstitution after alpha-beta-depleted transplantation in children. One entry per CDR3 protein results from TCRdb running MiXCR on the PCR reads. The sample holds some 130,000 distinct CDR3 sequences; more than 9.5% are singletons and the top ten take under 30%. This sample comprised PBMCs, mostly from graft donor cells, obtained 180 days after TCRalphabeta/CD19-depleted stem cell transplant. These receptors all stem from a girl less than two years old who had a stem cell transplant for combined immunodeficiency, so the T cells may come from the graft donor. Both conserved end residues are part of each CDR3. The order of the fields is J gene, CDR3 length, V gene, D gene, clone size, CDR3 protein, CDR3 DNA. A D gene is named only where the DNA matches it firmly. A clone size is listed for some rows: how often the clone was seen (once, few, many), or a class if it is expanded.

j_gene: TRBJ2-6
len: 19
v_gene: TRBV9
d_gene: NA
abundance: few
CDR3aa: CASSLSIEGRLSGANVLTF
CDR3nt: TGTGCCAGCAGCCTTTCAATAGAGGGCCGCCTCTCTGGGGCCAACGTCCTGACTTTC

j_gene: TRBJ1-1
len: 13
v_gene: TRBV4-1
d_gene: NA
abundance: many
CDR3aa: CASSARGTFEAFF
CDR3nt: TGCGCCAGCAGCGCTCGTGGGACGTTTGAAGCTTTCTTT

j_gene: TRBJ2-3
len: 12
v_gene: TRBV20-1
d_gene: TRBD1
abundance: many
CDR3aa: CSGRQGADTQYF
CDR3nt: TGCAGTGGGAGACAGGGTGCGGATACGCAGTATTTT

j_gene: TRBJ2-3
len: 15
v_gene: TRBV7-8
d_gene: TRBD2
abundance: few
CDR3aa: CASSLYSGRIDTQYF
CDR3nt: TGTGCCAGCAGCTTATATAGCGGGAGGATAGATACGCAGTATTTT

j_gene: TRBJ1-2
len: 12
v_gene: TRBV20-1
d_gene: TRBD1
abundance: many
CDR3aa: CSAEGQRDGYTF
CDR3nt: TGCAGTGCTGAGGGACAGCGAGATGGCTACACCTTC

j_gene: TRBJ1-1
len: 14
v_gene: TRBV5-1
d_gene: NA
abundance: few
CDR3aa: CASGPGGFITEAFF
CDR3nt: TGCGCCAGCGGCCCGGGGGGTTTTATCACTGAAGCTTTCTTT

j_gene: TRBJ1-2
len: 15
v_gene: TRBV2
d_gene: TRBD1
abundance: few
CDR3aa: CASRPTGAPSYGYTF
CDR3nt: TGTGCCAGCAGGCCGACAGGGGCGCCTTCCTATGGCTACACCTTC

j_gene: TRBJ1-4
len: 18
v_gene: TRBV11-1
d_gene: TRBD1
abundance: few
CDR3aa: CASSSSAGNRGLYEKLFF
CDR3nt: TGTGCCAGCAGCAGTAGCGCGGGGAACAGGGGGCTCTATGAAAAACTGTTTTTT

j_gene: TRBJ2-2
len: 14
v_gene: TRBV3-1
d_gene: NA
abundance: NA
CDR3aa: CASRGGMNTGELFF
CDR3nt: TGTGCCAGCCGGGGCGGGATGAACACCGGGGAGCTGTTTTTT

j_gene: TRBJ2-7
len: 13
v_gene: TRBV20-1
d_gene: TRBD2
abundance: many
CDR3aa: CSARTSGSYEQYF
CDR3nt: TGCAGTGCTAGGACTAGCGGATCTTACGAGCAGTACTTC

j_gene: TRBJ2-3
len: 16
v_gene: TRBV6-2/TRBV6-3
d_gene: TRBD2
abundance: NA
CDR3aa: CASSPVGTRSSDTQYF
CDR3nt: TGTGCCAGCTCCCCTGTCGGGACTAGGTCTTCGGATACGCAGTATTTT

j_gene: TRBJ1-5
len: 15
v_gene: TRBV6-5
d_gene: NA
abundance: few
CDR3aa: CASSTGLGFNQPQHF
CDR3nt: TGTGCCAGCAGTACGGGTTTAGGGTTCAATCAGCCCCAGCATTTT

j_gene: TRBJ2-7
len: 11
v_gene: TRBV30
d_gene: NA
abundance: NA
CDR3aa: CAWSVGGEQYF
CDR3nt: TGTGCCTGGAGTGTAGGAGGCGAGCAGTACTTC

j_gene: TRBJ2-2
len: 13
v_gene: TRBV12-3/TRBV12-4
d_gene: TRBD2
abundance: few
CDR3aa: CASTLGGFGELFF
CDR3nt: TGTGCCAGCACGTTGGGGGGGTTCGGGGAGCTGTTTTTT

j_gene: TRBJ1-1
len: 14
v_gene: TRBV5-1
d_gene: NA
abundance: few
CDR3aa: CASSPRTARVEAFF
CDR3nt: TGCGCCAGCAGCCCCCGGACCGCCCGGGTTGAAGCTTTCTTT

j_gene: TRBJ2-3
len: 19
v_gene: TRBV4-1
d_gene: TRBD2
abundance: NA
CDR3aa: CASSQDSWTSAKRGDTQYF
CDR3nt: TGCGCCAGCAGCCAGGATTCTTGGACTAGCGCCAAGCGGGGAGATACGCAGTATTTT

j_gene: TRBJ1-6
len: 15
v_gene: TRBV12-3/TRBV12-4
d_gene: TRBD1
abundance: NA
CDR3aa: CASSLGRGRGSPLHF
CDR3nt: TGTGCCAGCAGTTTGGGCAGGGGGCGAGGTTCACCCCTCCACTTT